These T cell receptor beta chains were read from a single sample in a study of PD-L1 blockade in urothelial cancer. Sequenced by immunoSEQ multiplex PCR; TCRdb stores in-frame clones only, minus some. The sample shows about 110,000 clones, over 75% of them seen only once. The sample was PBMCs, taken around atezolizumab (anti-PD-L1) treatment. These receptors were taken from a man between 45 and 60 years old with urothelial cancer. The CDR3 runs from the conserved cysteine through the conserved F or W. The D gene is left open where the match is weak.

>TRBV6-5|-|TRBJ1-5
CASSSPQRINNQPQHF
TGTGCCAGCAGTTCCCCACAGAGAATCAACAATCAGCCCCAGCATTTT
>TRBV7-8|-|TRBJ1-4
CASSFSLGSEKLFF
TGTGCCAGCAGCTTTAGCCTTGGAAGTGAAAAACTGTTTTTT
>TRBV9|TRBD1|TRBJ2-7
CASSVDPGQGYEQYF
TGTGCCAGCAGCGTAGACCCCGGACAGGGCTACGAGCAGTACTTC
>TRBV5-1|-|TRBJ1-2
CASSLGVSGVDGYTF
TGCGCCAGCAGCTTGGGAGTTTCAGGGGTGGATGGCTACACCTTC
>TRBV6-1|-|TRBJ2-5
CASRKEPRAAETQYF
TGTGCCAGCAGGAAAGAGCCCAGGGCGGCAGAGACCCAGTACTTC
>TRBV12-5|-|TRBJ1-5
CASGPPGPGTPQHF
TGTGCTAGTGGTCCGCCTGGCCCCGGGACTCCCCAGCATTTT
>TRBV15|TRBD2|TRBJ2-2
CATSRDPWASGGRASAGELFF
TGTGCCACCAGCAGAGATCCTTGGGCTAGCGGGGGAAGAGCGTCGGCCGGGGAGCTGTTTTTT
>TRBV6-6|TRBD1|TRBJ1-2
CASSYTGDSYGYTF
TGTGCCAGCAGTTACACCGGGGACAGCTATGGCTACACCTTC
>TRBV28|-|TRBJ1-2
CASRGDYGYTF
TGTGCCAGCAGGGGCGACTATGGCTACACCTTC
>TRBV18|TRBD2|TRBJ2-5
CASSPMTSGSGETQYF
TGTGCCAGCTCACCGATGACTAGCGGGAGCGGGGAGACCCAGTACTTC
>TRBV7-9|TRBD2|TRBJ2-3
CASSPFRSGVTDTQYF
TGTGCCAGCAGCCCCTTTAGGAGCGGGGTCACAGATACGCAGTATTTT
>TRBV6-6|TRBD1|TRBJ2-5
CASSGRDRGGRETQYF
TGTGCCAGCAGTGGCCGGGACAGGGGTGGGCGGGAGACCCAGTACTTC